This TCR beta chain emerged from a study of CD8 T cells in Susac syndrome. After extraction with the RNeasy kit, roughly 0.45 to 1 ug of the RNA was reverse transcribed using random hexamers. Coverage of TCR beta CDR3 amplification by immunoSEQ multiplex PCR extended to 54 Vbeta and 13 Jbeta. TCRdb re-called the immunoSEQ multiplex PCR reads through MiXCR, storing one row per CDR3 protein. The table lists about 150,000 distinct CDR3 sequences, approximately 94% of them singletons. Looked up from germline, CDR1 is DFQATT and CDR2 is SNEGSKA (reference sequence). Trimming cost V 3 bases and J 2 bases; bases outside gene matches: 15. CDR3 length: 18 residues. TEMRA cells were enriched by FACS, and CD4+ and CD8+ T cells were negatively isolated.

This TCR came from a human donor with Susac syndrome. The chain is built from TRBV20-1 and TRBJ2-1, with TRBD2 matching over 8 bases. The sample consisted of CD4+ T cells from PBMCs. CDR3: CSASFINPAGVTYNEQFF. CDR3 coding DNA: TGCAGTGCTAGCTTCATCAACCCAGCGGGAGTTACCTACAATGAGCAGTTCTTC.